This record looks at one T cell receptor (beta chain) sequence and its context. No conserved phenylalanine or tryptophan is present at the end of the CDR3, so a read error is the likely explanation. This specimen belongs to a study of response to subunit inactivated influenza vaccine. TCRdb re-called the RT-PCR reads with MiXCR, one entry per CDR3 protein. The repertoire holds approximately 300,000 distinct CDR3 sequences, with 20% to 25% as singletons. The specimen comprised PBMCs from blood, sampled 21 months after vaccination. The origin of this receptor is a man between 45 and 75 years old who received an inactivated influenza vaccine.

DNA for the CDR3: TGTGCCAGCAGTGTCAGGGGGCGGTACACTGAAGCTTTCATT. Its protein is CASSVRGRYTEAFI. The J gene is TRBJ1-1, the V gene TRBV2, with TRBD1 matching 8 bases. The CDR3 has 14 amino acids. V dropped 4 bases and J dropped 3; count of bases not matched to a gene: 4. In germline, CDR1 is SNHLY, CDR2 FYNNEI.